The subject of this entry is one T cell receptor (beta chain). As yet, its antigen is unknown. Sequencing was performed with immunoSEQ multiplex PCR; in TCRdb, only in-frame clones are kept and a portion is missing. The sample has under 2.5 million clones; about 90% are singletons. The CDR3 totals 16 residues. Germline CDR1 reads MGHRA; CDR2 reads YSYEKL. Trimming shortened V by 1 base and J by 2 bases, and 12 bases separated the two germline ends. The data derive from a study of shared clonotypes between healthy human individuals. Overall study findings and caveats: Sampling involved blood alone; tissue repertoires likely differ. The small donor group covered limited genetic and exposure diversity.

The sample taken for sequencing was naive CD4+ T cells from PBMCs. The subset is: CD45RA+ positively selected. The chain joins TRBV4-1 to TRBJ1-5; tentative D call: TRBD1 (5 bases). This receptor was obtained from a man between 18 and 29 years old in good health. Some clones in this sample may be carry-over from other donors' samples. The CDR3 region is CASSQVGREGNQPQHF. CDR3 coding DNA: TGCGCCAGCAGCCAAGTGGGCAGGGAGGGCAATCAGCCCCAGCATTTT.